This T cell receptor beta chain was sequenced for a study of T cell responses to AZD1222 COVID-19 vaccine. Findings of the study overall: Per reports, nearly half of all spike-specific TCRs target regions that are unmutated in variants.

Clones were read by immunoSEQ multiplex PCR, and TCRdb kept only the in-frame ones, dropping some. Here the sample spans 180,000 or so clones, about 89% being singletons. The CDR3 is made up of 17 amino acids. The germline CDR1 and CDR2 sequences are SGDLS and YYNGEE. Trimming cost V 4 bases and J 2 bases, with 19 bases left between them. Details on this clone: Antigen: not known.

The genes are TRBV9 and TRBJ2-1; D may be TRBD1 or TRBD2 (7 bases each). This material consisted of peripheral blood, taken on day 0 of AZD1222 vaccination. The sequence derives from an adult in good health. The CDR3 region has the DNA TGTGCCAGCAGCCCTTTCGGCAGGGGGGGGACCTACAATGAGCAGTTCTTC. Translated: CASSPFGRGGTYNEQFF.